These 3 T cell receptor beta chains originate from one sample sequenced in a study of shared clonotypes between healthy human individuals. TCRdb keeps only in-frame clones here, not all; method: immunoSEQ multiplex PCR. The sample includes about 2.4 million clones, 93% seen only once; the top ten take roughly 0.36%. The material sequenced was naive CD4+ T cells from PBMCs. Specified subset: CD45RA+ positively selected. The receptors were gathered from a man between 18 and 35 years old in good health. Some clones in this sample may be carry-over from other donors' samples.

About this clone itself: The same CDR3 is also encoded by other DNA sequences in this sample. J is TRBJ2-2 and V is TRBV28; the D is unclear. CDR1 is MDHEN and CDR2 is SYDVKM in the germline V gene. V lost 3 bases, J lost 4 bases, and 6 bases lay in between. The CDR3 extends over 13 amino acids. In DNA form, the CDR3 reads TGTGCCAGCAGTTTGGTAGGCACCGGGGAGCTGTTTTTT. Protein: CASSLVGTGELFF.

The rearrangement uses TRBV6-1 and TRBJ1-2, with 7 bases matching TRBD1. The V and J ends lost 6 bases and 8 bases, in that order; junction bases with no gene match: 15. Germline loops: CDR1 MNHNS, CDR2 SASEGT. The CDR3 runs to 15 residues. The CDR3 DNA reads as TGTGCCAGCAGCGCCACGGAGGGGGCGGAACGCGGCTACACCTTC. Protein: CASSATEGAERGYTF.

In regard to this clone: At one boundary the junction diverges from the germline segment, which might be a read error. Other nucleotide sequences in the sample specify the same CDR3. The chain links TRBV6-5 to TRBJ2-7; possibly TRBD2 for D (5 bases). The CDR3 has 15 residues. Per the germline V gene, CDR1 is MNHEY and CDR2 is SVGAGI. The CDR3: CASSYSGGLSYEQYF. The CDR3 region has the DNA TGTGCCAGTAGTTACTCGGGCGGGCTTTCCTACGAGCAGTACTTC.